This T cell receptor (beta chain) was sequenced during a study of T cells in Graves' hyperthyroidism and ophthalmopathy (dated by TCRdb to the late 2010s). Turning to the overall study: Peripheral blood was sampled at the time of initial diagnosis, prior to any treatment. In several Graves' hyperthyroidism patients, the study also compared T-cell repertoires from thyroid tissue with T-cell repertoires from blood. To identify TCR V-J signatures that set the groups apart, the researchers used a discovery cohort of about a hundred patients, made up of fewer than 50 with Graves' ophthalmopathy and about 59 with stable Graves' hyperthyroidism. The paper reports TCR Vbeta CDR3 sequencing of more than 120 peripheral blood samples: around 41 ophthalmopathy, under 85 hyperthyroidism and around 17 progressor patients. Whether ophthalmopathy could be predicted prospectively was tested in an independent validation cohort made up of some 20 hyperthyroidism patients plus 17 patients who later progressed to ophthalmopathy. Once sampling was done, hyperthyroidism patients were given methimazole at a starting dose of 30 mg daily, whereas ophthalmopathy patients were given high-dose intravenous methylprednisolone. The approximately 90 discovery patients were divided at random into training and test sets in a 7:3 ratio.

Study-wide conclusions, independent of this receptor: Sample size was not statistically predetermined, and blinding of investigators to group allocation was not performed. In cross-validation, a model built on a 13 V-J signature told ophthalmopathy apart from stable hyperthyroidism with about 90% sensitivity and roughly 83% specificity, and in testing the same model reached 80%/75%. In validation, the model predicted progression to ophthalmopathy a median of roughly 6.1 months before onset, with around 70% sensitivity and 72.22% specificity. Most expanded thyroid clonotypes (frequency above 0.001) were also found in blood, which suggests that blood repertoires may mirror thyroid immune responses.

Only a few counts were recorded for this clonotype. Its antigen is unknown. No much larger clone exists at a distance of one base, and base qualities are not known. The TCR beta CDR3 regions were amplified from the RNA transcripts. A first-round RT-PCR of the TCR CDR3 used the HTBI primer set with the Qiagen OneStep RT-PCR kit. Libraries were constructed in a second round of multiplex PCR, after which size selection and purification were performed. Libraries were sequenced paired-end with 100 bp reads on an Illumina HiSeq2000. On the authors' methods: SOAPnuke was used to process the raw data, throwing out any read that contained adapters or uncalled bases, had a mean Phred below 15, or lacked an exact constant-primer or identifier match. COPE v1.2.5 was used to merge the high-quality paired reads, and each unique nucleotide sequence was defined as a clonotype. Clonotypes were aligned to IMGT TRBV, TRBD and TRBJ reference segments using MiTCR v1.1. Only V-J combinations with frequency above 0.0001, covering about 99% of repertoires, were analysed. A TCS score was defined as the ratio of F50 (clonal expansion) to E x V (chaos), with BLOSUM62-based TCRdist applied between CDR3 peptides within each V-J. Welch's t-statistics and random forest reduced just over 500 V-J features to some 14, which were used in a naive Bayes classifier (R e1071). TCRdb ran its own pipeline on the public reads, namely fastp trimming at Q25 and MiXCR clone calling, and kept in-frame beta chains. Rows with a matching CDR3 protein are joined into one entry that keeps the most common DNA and genes. TCRdb, rather than the study authors, made the V and J calls. The sample table lists fewer than 400,000 distinct CDR3 sequences, roughly 13% of them with a count of one. The ten largest clones capture 25% to 30% of the sample.

CDR1 and CDR2 were assigned from the germline V gene as KGHSH and LQKENI. From the cysteine up to the phenylalanine, the CDR3 has a length of 17 residues. Only the CDR3 DNA stays, 51 bases, in frame from base 1. Trimming takes 3 bases off V and 7 bases off J; junction bases not matched to a gene: 8. Ophthalmopathy patients had moderately to severely active disease, Clinical Activity Score of at least 3, NOSPECS grade of at least 4, and duration under 3 months. Patients with uncontrolled infections, other autoimmune diseases, pregnancy or lactation were excluded. Diagnoses relied on clinical symptoms, serum thyroxine and TRAb, thyroid ultrasound and orbital computed tomography. PBMCs were separated from 8 to 10 ml of fresh peripheral blood using Ficoll-Paque density gradient centrifugation. Total RNA was extracted using Trizol reagent, and RNA quality was assessed on an Agilent 2100 Bioanalyzer.

This sequence uses TRBV18 and TRBJ2-1, and 14 junction bases match TRBD2. The clonotype was recovered from a man aged 50 to 60 with Graves' ophthalmopathy. Sequenced sample: blood. The DNA sequence follows: TGTGCCAGCTCACCCCCGGGACTAGCGGGAGTTGATAATGAGCAGTTCTTC. Translation gives CASSPPGLAGVDNEQFF. With the rest looked up from the reference TRBV18 and TRBJ2-1 genes rather than sequenced, the full variable domain is NAGVMQNPRHLVRRRGQEARLRCSPMKGHSHVYWYRQLPEEGLKFMVYLQKENIIDESGMPKERFSAEFPKEGPSILRIQQVVRGDSAAYFCASSPPGLAGVDNEQFFGPGTRLTVL.